This TCR beta chain is from a study of shared clonotypes between healthy human individuals. Germline V lookup: CDR1 MNHNY, CDR2 SVGAGI (reference sequence). There are 13 residues in the CDR3. Naive CD8 isolation took CD45RO-negative cells positively selected for CCR7 and excluded terminally differentiated effector memory CD45RA+ cells. A word on this clone: The junction and the germline gene differ at one end; a read error may be behind it.

TCRdb's copy holds only in-frame clones and misses some; the assay was immunoSEQ multiplex PCR. The sample shows hundreds of thousands of clones, just over 90% of them seen only once. The sample consisted of naive CD8+ T cells sorted from blood. The chain links TRBV6-6 to TRBJ2-5; tentatively, D is TRBD2 (5 bases). The sequence derives from a man younger than 45 in good health. The CDR3 protein is CASSSRGAETQYF. CDR3 nucleotides: TGTGCAAGCAGCTCTCGGGGAGCTGAGACCCAGTACTTC.